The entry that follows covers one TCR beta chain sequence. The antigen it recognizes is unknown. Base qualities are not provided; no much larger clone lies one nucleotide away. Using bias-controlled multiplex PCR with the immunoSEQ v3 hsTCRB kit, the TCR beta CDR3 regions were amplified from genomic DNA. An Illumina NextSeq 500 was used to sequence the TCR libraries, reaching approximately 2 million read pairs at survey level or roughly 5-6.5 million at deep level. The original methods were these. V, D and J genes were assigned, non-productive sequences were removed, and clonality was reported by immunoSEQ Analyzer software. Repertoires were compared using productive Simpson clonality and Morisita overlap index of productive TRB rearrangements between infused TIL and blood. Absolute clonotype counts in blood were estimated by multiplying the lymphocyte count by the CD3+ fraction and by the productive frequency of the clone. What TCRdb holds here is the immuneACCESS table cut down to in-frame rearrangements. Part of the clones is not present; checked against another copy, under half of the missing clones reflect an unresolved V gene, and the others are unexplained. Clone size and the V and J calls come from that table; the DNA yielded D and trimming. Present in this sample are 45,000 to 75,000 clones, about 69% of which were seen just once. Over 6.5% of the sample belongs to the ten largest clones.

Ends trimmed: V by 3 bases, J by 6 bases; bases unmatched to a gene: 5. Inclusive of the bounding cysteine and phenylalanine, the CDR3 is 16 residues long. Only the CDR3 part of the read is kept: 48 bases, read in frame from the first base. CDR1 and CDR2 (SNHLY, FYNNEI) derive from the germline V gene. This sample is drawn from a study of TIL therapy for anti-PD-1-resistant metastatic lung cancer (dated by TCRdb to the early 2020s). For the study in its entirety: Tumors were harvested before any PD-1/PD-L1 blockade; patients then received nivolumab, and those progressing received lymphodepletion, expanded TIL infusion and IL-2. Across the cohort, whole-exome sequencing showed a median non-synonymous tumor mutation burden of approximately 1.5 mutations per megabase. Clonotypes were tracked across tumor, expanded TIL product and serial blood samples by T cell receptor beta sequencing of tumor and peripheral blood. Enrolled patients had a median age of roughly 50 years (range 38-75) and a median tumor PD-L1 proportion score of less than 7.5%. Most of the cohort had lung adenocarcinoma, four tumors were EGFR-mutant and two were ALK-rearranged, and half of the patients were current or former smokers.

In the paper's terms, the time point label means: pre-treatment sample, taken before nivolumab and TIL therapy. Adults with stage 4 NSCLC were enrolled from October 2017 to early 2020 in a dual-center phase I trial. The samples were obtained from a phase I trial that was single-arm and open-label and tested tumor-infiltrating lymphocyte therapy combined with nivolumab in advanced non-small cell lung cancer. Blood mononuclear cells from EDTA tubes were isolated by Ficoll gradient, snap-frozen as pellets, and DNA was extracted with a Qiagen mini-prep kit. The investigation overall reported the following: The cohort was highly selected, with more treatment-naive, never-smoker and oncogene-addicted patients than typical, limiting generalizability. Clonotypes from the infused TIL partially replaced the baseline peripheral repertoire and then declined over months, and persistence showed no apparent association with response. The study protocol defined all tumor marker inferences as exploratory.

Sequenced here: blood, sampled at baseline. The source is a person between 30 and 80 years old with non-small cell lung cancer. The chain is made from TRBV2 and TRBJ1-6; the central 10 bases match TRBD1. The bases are TGTGCCAGCAGTGACAGGACAGGGGGTATTAATTCACCCCTCCACTTT. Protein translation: CASSDRTGGINSPLHF.